The text below deals with one T cell receptor beta chain. These data come from a study of blood T cells in healthy people across ages. Germline lookup yields CDR1 DFQATT and CDR2 SNEGSKA (reference sequence). The CDR3 length is 17 residues. With a J-beta primer mix and a sample-barcoded 5' primer, a second PCR ran roughly 7 to 11 cycles. TCRdb ran MiXCR on the 5' RACE reads and lists one entry per CDR3 protein. The table shows 1.5 million to 2 million distinct CDR3 sequences, with around half occurring only once. The sequenced sample was blood. This TCR was sampled from a woman between 40 and 55 years old in good health. The chain joins TRBV20-1 to TRBJ1-5, with TRBD1 matching over 7 bases. The last part of the DNA fits TRBJ2-3 better; the J call may be wrong. The CDR3 DNA is TGCAGTGCTAGAGGACGTTCCAGGGGCCAGGGGGATCAGCCCCAGTATTTT. Translating gives CSARGRSRGQGDQPQYF.